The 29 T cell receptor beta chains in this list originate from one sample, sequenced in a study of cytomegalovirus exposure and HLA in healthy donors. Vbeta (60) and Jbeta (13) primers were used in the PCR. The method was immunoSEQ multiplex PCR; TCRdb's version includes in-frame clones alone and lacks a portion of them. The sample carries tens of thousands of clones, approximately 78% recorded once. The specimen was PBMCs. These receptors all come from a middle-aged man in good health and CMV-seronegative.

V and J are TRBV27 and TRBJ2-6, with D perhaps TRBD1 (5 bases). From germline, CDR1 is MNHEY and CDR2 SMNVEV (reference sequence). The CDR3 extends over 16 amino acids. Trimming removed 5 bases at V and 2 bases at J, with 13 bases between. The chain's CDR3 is CASSRQGQTGANVLTF. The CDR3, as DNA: TGTGCCAGCAGTCGGCAGGGCCAGACTGGGGCCAACGTCCTGACTTTC.

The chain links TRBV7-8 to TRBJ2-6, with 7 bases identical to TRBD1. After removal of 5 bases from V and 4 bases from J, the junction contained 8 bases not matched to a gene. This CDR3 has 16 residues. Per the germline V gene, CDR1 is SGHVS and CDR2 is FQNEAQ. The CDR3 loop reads CASSLTGAAGANVLTF. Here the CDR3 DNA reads TGTGCCAGCAGCCTTACAGGGGCGGCCGGGGCCAACGTCCTGACTTTC.

The CDR3 DNA reads TGCGCCAGCAGCCAAGATAACAGCTACGAGCAGTACTTC. Translating it yields CASSQDNSYEQYF. This sequence joins TRBV4-1 and TRBJ2-7, with D unclear. Germline lookup yields CDR1 MGHRA and CDR2 YSYEKL. Trimming took 0 bases from V and 3 from J, leaving 6 bases between them. The CDR3 extends over 13 amino acids.

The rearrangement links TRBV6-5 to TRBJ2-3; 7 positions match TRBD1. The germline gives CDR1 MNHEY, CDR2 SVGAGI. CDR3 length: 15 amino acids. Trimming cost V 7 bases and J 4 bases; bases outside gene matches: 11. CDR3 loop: CASNVGTAGSDTQYF. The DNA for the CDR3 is TGTGCCAGCAACGTCGGGACAGCAGGGTCAGATACGCAGTATTTT.

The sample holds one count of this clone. Here the CDR3 reads CASSSGLTDTQYF. Here the CDR3 DNA reads TGTGCCAGCAGTTCCGGACTCACAGATACGCAGTATTTT. This sequence joins TRBV28 and TRBJ2-3; a possible D gene is TRBD2 (5 bases). This CDR3 is built from 13 residues. Trimming pared 4 bases from V and 2 bases from J, leaving 7 bases between. Germline CDR1 is MDHEN and CDR2 is SYDVKM. Full variable domain (outside the CDR3, taken from reference TRBV28 and TRBJ2-3): DVKVTQSSRYLVKRTGEKVFLECVQDMDHENMFWYRQDPGLGLRLIYFSYDVKMKEKGDIPEGYSVSREKKERFSLILESASTNQTSMYLCASSSGLTDTQYFGPGTRLTVL.

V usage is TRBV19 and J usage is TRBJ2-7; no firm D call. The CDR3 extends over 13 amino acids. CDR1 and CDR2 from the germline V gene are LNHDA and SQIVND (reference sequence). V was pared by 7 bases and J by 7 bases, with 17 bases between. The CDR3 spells CASTGKPYKEQYF. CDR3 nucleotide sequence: TGTGCCAGTACAGGAAAGCCCTATAAGGAGCAGTACTTC.

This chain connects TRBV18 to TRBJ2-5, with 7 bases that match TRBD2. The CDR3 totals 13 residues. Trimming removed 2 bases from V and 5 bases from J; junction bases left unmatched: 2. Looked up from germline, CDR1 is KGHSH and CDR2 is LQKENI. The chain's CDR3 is CASSPGTTETQYF. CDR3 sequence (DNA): TGTGCCAGCTCACCAGGGACTACGGAGACCCAGTACTTC.

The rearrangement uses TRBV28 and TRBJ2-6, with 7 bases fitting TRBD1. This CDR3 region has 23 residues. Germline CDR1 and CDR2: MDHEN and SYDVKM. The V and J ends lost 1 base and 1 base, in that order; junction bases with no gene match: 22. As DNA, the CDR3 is TGTGCCAGCAGTTTATTGGTGGAAACAGGGGTGAAGGGGGCTAGGTCTGGGGCCAACGTCCTGACTTTC. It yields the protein CASSLLVETGVKGARSGANVLTF.

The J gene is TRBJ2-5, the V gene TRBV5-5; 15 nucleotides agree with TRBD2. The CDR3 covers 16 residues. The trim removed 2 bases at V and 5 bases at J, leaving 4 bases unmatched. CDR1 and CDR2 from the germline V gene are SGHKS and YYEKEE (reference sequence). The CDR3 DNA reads TGTGCCAGCAGCTTCGGACTAGCGGGAGGGCCGGAGACCCAGTACTTC. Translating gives CASSFGLAGGPETQYF.

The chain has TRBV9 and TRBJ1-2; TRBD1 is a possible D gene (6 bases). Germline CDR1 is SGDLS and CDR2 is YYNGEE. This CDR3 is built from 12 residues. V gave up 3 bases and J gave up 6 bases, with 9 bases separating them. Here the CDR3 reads CASSEQGNGYTF. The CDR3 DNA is TGTGCCAGCAGCGAACAGGGTAATGGCTACACCTTC.

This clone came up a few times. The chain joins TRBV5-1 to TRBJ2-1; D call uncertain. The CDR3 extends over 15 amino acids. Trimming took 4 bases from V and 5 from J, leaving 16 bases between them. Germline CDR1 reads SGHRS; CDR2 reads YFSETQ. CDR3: CASSAPRVLNNEQFF. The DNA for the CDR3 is TGCGCCAGCAGCGCACCTCGGGTACTGAACAATGAGCAGTTCTTC.

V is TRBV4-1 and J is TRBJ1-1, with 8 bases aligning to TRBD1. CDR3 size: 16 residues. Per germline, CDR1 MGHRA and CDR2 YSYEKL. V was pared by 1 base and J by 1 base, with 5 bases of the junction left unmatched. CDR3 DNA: TGCGCCAGCAGCCAAGCCCCTGACAGGGGGAACACTGAAGCTTTCTTT. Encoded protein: CASSQAPDRGNTEAFF.

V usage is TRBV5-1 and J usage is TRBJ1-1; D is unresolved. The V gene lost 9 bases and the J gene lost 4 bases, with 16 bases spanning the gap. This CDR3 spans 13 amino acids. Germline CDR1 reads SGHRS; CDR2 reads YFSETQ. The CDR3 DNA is TGCGCCACCTCTTACGTACCCGGCACTGAAGCTTTCTTT. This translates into CATSYVPGTEAFF.

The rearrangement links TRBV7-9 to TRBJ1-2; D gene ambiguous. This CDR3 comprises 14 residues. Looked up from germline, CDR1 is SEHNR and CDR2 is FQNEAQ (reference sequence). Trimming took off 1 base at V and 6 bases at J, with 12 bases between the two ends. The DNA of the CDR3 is TGTGCCAGCAGCTTAGAGGTGACACCCAATGGCTACACCTTC. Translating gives CASSLEVTPNGYTF. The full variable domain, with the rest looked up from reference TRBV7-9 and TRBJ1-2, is DTGVSQNPRHKITKRGQNVTFRCDPISEHNRLYWYRQTLGQGPEFLTYFQNEAQLEKSRLLSDRFSAERPKGSFSTLEIQRTEQGDSAMYLCASSLEVTPNGYTFGSGTRLTVV.

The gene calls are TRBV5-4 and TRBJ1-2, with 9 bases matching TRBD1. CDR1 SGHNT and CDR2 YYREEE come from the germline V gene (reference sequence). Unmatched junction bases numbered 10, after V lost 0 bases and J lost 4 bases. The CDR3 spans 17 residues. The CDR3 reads CASSLERTGGPSYGYTF. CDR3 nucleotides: TGTGCCAGCAGCTTGGAGAGAACAGGGGGCCCAAGCTATGGCTACACCTTC.

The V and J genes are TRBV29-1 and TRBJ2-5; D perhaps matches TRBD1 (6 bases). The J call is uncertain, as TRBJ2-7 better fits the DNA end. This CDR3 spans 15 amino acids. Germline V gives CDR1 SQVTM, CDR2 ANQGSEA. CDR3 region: CSVRRSGTNTYEQYF. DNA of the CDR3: TGCAGCGTCCGACGATCGGGGACAAATACCTACGAGCAGTACTTC.

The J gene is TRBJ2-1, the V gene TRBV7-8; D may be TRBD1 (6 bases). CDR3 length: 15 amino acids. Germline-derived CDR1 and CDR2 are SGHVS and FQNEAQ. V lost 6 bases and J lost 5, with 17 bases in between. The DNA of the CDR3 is TGTGCCAGCAGGGGGGTGGGGGACATAAACAATGAGCAGTTCTTC. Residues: CASRGVGDINNEQFF.

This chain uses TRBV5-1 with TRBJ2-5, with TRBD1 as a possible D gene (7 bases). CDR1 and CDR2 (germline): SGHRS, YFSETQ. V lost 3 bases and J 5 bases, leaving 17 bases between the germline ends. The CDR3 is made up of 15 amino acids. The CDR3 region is CASSSGDSSGETQYF. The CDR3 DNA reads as TGCGCCAGCAGCTCGGGGGACAGCTCGGGTGAGACCCAGTACTTC.

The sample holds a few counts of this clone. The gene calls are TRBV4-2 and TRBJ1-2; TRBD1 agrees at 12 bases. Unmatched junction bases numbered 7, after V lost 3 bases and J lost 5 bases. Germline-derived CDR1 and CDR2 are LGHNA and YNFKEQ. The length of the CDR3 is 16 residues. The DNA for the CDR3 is TGTGCCAGCAGCCACATTCCGGGACAGGGGGCTTATGGCTACACCTTC. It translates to CASSHIPGQGAYGYTF.

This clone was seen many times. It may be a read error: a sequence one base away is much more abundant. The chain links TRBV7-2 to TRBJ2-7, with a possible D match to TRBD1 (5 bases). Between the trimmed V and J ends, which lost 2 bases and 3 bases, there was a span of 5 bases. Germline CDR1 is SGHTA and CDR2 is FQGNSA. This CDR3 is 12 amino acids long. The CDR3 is CASSLTGYEQYF. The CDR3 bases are TGTGCCAGCAGCTTAACAGGCTACGAGCAGTACTTC.

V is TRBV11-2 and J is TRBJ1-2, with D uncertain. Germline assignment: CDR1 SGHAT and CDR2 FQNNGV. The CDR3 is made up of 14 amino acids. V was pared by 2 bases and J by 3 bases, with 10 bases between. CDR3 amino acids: CASSLFLRDYGYTF. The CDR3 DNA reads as TGTGCCAGCAGCTTATTTCTCCGTGACTATGGCTACACCTTC.

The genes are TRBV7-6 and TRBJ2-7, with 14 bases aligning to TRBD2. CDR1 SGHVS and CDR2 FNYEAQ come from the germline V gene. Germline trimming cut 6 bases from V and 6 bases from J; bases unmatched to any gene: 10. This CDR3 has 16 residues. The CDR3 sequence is CASRPGLAGAGGEQYF. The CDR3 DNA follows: TGTGCCAGCAGGCCGGGACTAGCGGGGGCTGGGGGCGAGCAGTACTTC.

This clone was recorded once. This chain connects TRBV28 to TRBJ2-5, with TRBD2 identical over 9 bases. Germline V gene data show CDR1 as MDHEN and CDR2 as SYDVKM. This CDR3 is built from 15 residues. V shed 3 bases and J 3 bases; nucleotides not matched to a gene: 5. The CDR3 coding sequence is TGTGCCAGCAGTTTTCCTAGCGGGATAAAAGAGACCCAGTACTTC. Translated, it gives CASSFPSGIKETQYF.

CDR3 nucleotide sequence: TGCAGCGTTTTAGGACAGATGAACACTGAAGCTTTCTTT. It translates to CSVLGQMNTEAFF. The chain couples TRBV29-1 to TRBJ1-1; D is perhaps TRBD1 (6 bases). The CDR3 covers 13 residues. V was cut by 5 bases and J by 0 bases, with 10 bases left in between. Germline CDR1 SQVTM, CDR2 ANQGSEA.

The CDR3, as DNA: TGTGCCAGCAGTCGGACGGCGGGGGCCCTGAACACCGGGGAGCTGTTTTTT. Protein sequence: CASSRTAGALNTGELFF. The V and J genes are TRBV7-2 and TRBJ2-2, with a tentative D call TRBD2 (7 bases). The CDR3 loop spans 17 amino acids. Germline V CDR1 and CDR2: SGHTA, FQGNSA. Between the trimmed V and J ends, which lost 6 bases and 1 base, there was a span of 18 bases.

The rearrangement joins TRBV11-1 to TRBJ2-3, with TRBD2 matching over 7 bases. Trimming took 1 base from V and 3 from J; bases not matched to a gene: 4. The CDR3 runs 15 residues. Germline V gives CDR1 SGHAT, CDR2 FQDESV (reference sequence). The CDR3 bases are TGTGCCAGCAGCTTAGGTCACGGGAGGACAGATACGCAGTATTTT. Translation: CASSLGHGRTDTQYF. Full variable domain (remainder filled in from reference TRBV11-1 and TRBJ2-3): EAEVAQSPRYKITEKSQAVAFWCDPISGHATLYWYRQILGQGPELLVQFQDESVVDDSQLPKDRFSAERLKGVDSTLKIQPAELGDSAMYLCASSLGHGRTDTQYFGPGTRLTVL.

The CDR3 loop is CASSLSPPYEQYF. The CDR3 nucleotides read TGTGCCAGCAGCTTGAGCCCTCCCTACGAGCAGTACTTC. The chain links TRBV5-4 to TRBJ2-7; D is unresolved. Per the germline V gene, CDR1 is SGHNT and CDR2 is YYREEE (reference sequence). Deletions cut 1 base from V and 2 bases from J, with 7 bases between. The CDR3 runs 13 residues. Drawing the rest from reference TRBV5-4 and TRBJ2-7, the complete variable domain is ETGVTQSPTHLIKTRGQQVTLRCSSQSGHNTVSWYQQALGQGPQFIFQYYREEENGRGNFPPRFSGLQFPNYSSELNVNALELDDSALYLCASSLSPPYEQYFGPGTRLTVT.

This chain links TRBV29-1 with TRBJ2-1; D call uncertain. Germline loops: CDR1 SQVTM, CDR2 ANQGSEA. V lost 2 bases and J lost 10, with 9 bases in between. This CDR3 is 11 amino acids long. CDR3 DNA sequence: TGCAGCGTTGAACGAGAGACAGAGCAGTTCTTC. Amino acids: CSVERETEQFF.

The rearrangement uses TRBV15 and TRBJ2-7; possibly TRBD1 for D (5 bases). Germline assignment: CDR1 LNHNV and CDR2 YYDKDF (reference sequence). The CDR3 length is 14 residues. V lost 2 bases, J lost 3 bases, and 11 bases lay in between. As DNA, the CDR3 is TGTGCCACCAGCAGATGGGGCAGGGACTACGAGCAGTACTTC. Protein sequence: CATSRWGRDYEQYF.